This T cell receptor beta chain was captured in a study of PD-L1 blockade in urothelial cancer (TCRdb year 2017). Broadly, across the study: All patients started therapy around 2014 and received atezolizumab 1,200 mg intravenously every 3 weeks. Pretreatment tumor samples and matched peripheral blood, collected serially before and after atezolizumab treatment, underwent TCR sequencing. Durable clinical benefit was achieved by nine patients but not by the remaining 20. An ECOG performance status of 0 or 1 was recorded for the patients, and 0 to 3 prior chemotherapy regimens had been received by the patients. Blood samples yielded a median of 141,255 T cells and around 80,000 unique TCRs, with median clonality roughly 0.082. Durable clinical benefit was defined as progression-free survival longer than 6 months, and TCR features were also tested against progression-free and overall survival. Twenty-five of 29 patients were males with bladder-origin urothelial cancer, and about 65% of the roughly 30 reported a prior smoking history. Blood samples were analyzed at two time points: 3 weeks after treatment start (second dose) and 6 weeks after treatment start. Pretreatment blood TCR-seq was available for twenty-nine patients, at least one posttreatment blood collection was obtained for some 25 patients, and tumor TCR-seq was available for some 25 patients. An exploratory multi-omic analysis was conducted of the somatic, immune and clinical correlates of response to PD-L1 blockade with atezolizumab in urothelial cancer. In the same patients who had TCR sequencing, pretreatment tumors also underwent whole exome sequencing and RNA sequencing. The research as a whole found: A pretreatment peripheral blood TCR clonality below the median was linked to improved progression-free and overall survival. At 3 weeks after the start of treatment, tumor-associated TCR clones in peripheral blood had expanded more in patients with durable benefit (n of about 20, p = 0.022). Because the sample size was small (n ≈ 30) and many exploratory analyses were performed, the results are intended to be hypothesis-generating.

The germline V and J ends show losses of 5 bases and 1 base respectively, and no gene match explains 6 bases of the junction. In the germline V gene, CDR1 corresponds to SGHRS and CDR2 to YFSETQ. The CDR3 sequence holds 15 residues, the cysteine and phenylalanine included. The sequence is cut down to CDR3 DNA, 45 bases in frame from base 1. This clone was counted a few times. There is no known antigen for this receptor. Per-base quality was not reported, and no clone a single base away is much larger than it. To estimate absolute template abundance from read counts, synthetic TCR analog templates were spiked into each PCR. The immunoSEQ assay used bias-controlled V and J gene primers to amplify TCRbeta CDR3 regions from genomic DNA. Rearranged TCRbeta segments were sequenced at approximately 20X coverage. The authors' pipeline ran thus. Sequencing errors were corrected by clustering and CDR3s were annotated against IMGT to assign V, D and J genes. Downstream analyses used only productive TCRbeta rearrangements and left out out-of-frame or stop-codon sequences. Clonality was computed as one minus Shannon entropy normalized by the log of the number of unique productive sequences. Clones differing between time points or between blood and tumor were identified using Fisher's exact test with Benjamini-Hochberg correction, with an adjusted p below 0.01 applied as the threshold. TCRdb's version of the immuneACCESS table is confined to in-frame rearrangements and falls short of the full clone set. An unresolved V gene accounts for under half of the shortfall where checked; the remainder is of unknown origin. V and J calls and clone size are given by that table; D and trimming were obtained from the DNA. The sample includes tens of thousands of clones, with roughly 84% observed a single time. The ten largest clonotypes hold 4% to 6% of the sample.

The cohort comprised fewer than 35 patients with locally advanced or metastatic urothelial carcinoma treated at Memorial Sloan Kettering on a trial protocol. Peripheral blood mononuclear cells were collected pretreatment and during treatment, at between 1 and 8 total time points per patient. The Qiagen DNeasy Blood extraction kit was used to purify genomic DNA from total PBMCs and tumor samples. PBMCs were collected pretreatment and during treatment, and were isolated and stored as previously described. This receptor was taken from a man between 70 and 80 years old with urothelial cancer. The chain is made from TRBV5-1 and TRBJ2-1, with 7 junctional bases fitting TRBD2. The source material was PBMCs, sampled around atezolizumab (anti-PD-L1) treatment. This receptor has the CDR3 CASRSGTASYNEQFF. The nucleotide sequence reads as follows: TGCGCCAGCAGAAGCGGGACGGCATCCTACAATGAGCAGTTCTTC. Beyond the CDR3, the reference TRBV5-1 and TRBJ2-1 genes provide the residues; the full variable domain reads: KAGVTQTPRYLIKTRGQQVTLSCSPISGHRSVSWYQQTPGQGLQFLFEYFSETQRNKGNFPGRFSGRQFSNSRSEMNVSTLELGDSALYLCASRSGTASYNEQFFGPGTRLTVL.